The 15 T cell receptor beta chains listed next were all sequenced from one sample in a study of T cells in Graves' hyperthyroidism and ophthalmopathy. The TCR beta CDR3 regions underwent amplification using RNA transcripts as the source. HTBI primers drove first-round RT-PCR of the TCR CDR3. TCRdb called the multiplex PCR reads again in MiXCR, with one record for every CDR3 protein. This sample carries approximately 640,000 distinct CDR3 sequences, around a sixth of them seen once, and the ten largest clones take around 15%. Sequences were obtained from blood. All receptors come from a man in his fifties with Graves' hyperthyroidism.

This clonotype was recorded at least ten times. V gene TRBV28 combines with J gene TRBJ2-2; possible D gene TRBD2, 6 bases. With 4 bases removed from V and 5 bases from J, the gap between germline ends came to 11 bases. The length of the CDR3 is 14 residues. CDR1 is MDHEN, CDR2 SYDVKM, per germline. The CDR3 bases are TGTGCCAGCAGTTCCCGGGACTTGACCGGGGAGCTGTTTTTT. Protein product: CASSSRDLTGELFF.

This clonotype was seen many times. The chain recombines TRBV27 with TRBJ1-5; TRBD1 agrees at 9 bases. The germline gives CDR1 MNHEY, CDR2 SMNVEV (reference sequence). The CDR3 loop spans 19 amino acids. V shed 5 bases and J 4 bases; nucleotides not matched to a gene: 18. DNA for the CDR3: TGTGCCAGCAGTCCCAGGCCGGGACAGGGAGGTTCCATTAATCAGCCCCAGCATTTT. Residues: CASSPRPGQGGSINQPQHF.

A few counts support this clonotype. J is TRBJ2-3 and V is TRBV5-1, with D tentatively TRBD1 or TRBD2 (5 bases each). Germline CDR1 is SGHRS and CDR2 is YFSETQ. V lost 4 bases to trimming and J lost 2 bases, with 11 bases between them. CDR3 length: 14 amino acids. The CDR3 DNA sequence: TGCGCCAGCAGCGCCCAGGGACCCACAGATACGCAGTATTTT. Translated: CASSAQGPTDTQYF.

V gene TRBV20-1 combines with J gene TRBJ1-5; a weak D match, TRBD1 (5 bases). Germline V gives CDR1 DFQATT, CDR2 SNEGSKA (reference sequence). V lost 6 bases and J 0 bases, leaving 12 bases between the germline ends. The CDR3 length is 14 residues. The CDR3 here is CSAITGYSNQPQHF. The CDR3 DNA sequence: TGCAGTGCGATCACAGGTTATAGCAATCAGCCCCAGCATTTT.

This rearrangement joins TRBV20-1 to TRBJ1-1; tentatively, D is TRBD1 (5 bases). This CDR3 is 12 amino acids long. Deletions cut 5 bases from V and 7 bases from J, with 14 bases between. Germline CDR1 DFQATT, CDR2 SNEGSKA (reference sequence). The DNA for the CDR3 is TGCAGTGCTCAGGGAGACATCAGTGAAGCTTTCTTT. Amino acids: CSAQGDISEAFF.

V gene TRBV29-1 combines with J gene TRBJ2-7; D is undetermined. Germline lookup yields CDR1 SQVTM and CDR2 ANQGSEA. Trimming took 3 bases from V and 2 from J, leaving 8 bases between them. The CDR3 contains 12 residues. CDR3 loop: CSVEHGTYEQYF. The CDR3 DNA follows: TGCAGCGTTGAGCACGGCACCTACGAGCAGTACTTC.

At least ten counts were recorded for this clonotype. The gene calls are TRBV19 and TRBJ1-2; D is unresolved. From germline, CDR1 is LNHDA and CDR2 SQIVND (reference sequence). V gave up 10 bases and J gave up 0 bases, with 15 bases separating them. The CDR3 contains 14 residues. The CDR3 sequence is CATTKSRANYGYTF. The CDR3 DNA sequence: TGTGCCACCACGAAAAGCAGAGCTAACTATGGCTACACCTTC. Using reference TRBV19 and TRBJ1-2 for the parts outside the CDR3, the full variable domain is DGGITQSPKYLFRKEGQNVTLSCEQNLNHDAMYWYRQDPGQGLRLIYYSQIVNDFQKGDIAEGYSVSREKKESFPLTVTSAQKNPTAFYLCATTKSRANYGYTFGSGTRLTVV.

This clonotype was seen more than once but under ten times. The J gene is TRBJ2-5, the V gene TRBV29-1; the D gene could be TRBD1 or TRBD2 (5 bases each). The V gene lost 3 bases and the J gene lost 2 bases, with 10 bases spanning the gap. Germline CDR1 is SQVTM and CDR2 is ANQGSEA. The CDR3 has 13 amino acids. The CDR3 loop reads CSVEGTEQETQYF. Here the CDR3 DNA reads TGCAGCGTTGAGGGGACGGAACAAGAGACCCAGTACTTC.

This clonotype occurred a few times. The chain joins TRBV7-9 to TRBJ2-1; 8 bases map to TRBD2. CDR1 SEHNR and CDR2 FQNEAQ come from the germline V gene (reference sequence). J lost 9 bases, V lost 5 bases, and 12 bases had no gene match. The CDR3 has 15 amino acids. In DNA, the CDR3 is TGTGCCAGCAGCCTGGGGACTAGTCTCTGGGGTGAGCAGTTCTTC. It translates to CASSLGTSLWGEQFF. Using reference TRBV7-9 and TRBJ2-1 for the parts outside the CDR3, the full variable domain is DTGVSQNPRHKITKRGQNVTFRCDPISEHNRLYWYRQTLGQGPEFLTYFQNEAQLEKSRLLSDRFSAERPKGSFSTLEIQRTEQGDSAMYLCASSLGTSLWGEQFFGPGTRLTVL.

This clonotype was detected many times. The chain combines TRBV27 with TRBJ1-2; D not resolved. Germline V gene lookup returns CDR1 MNHEY and CDR2 SMNVEV (reference sequence). Trimming pared 2 bases from V and 4 bases from J, leaving 5 bases between. This CDR3 region has 12 residues. CDR3 bases: TGTGCCAGCAGTTTAACGGTCTATGGCTACACCTTC. Translation: CASSLTVYGYTF.

The table lists this clonotype with a few counts. This sequence joins TRBV27 and TRBJ1-5; tentatively, D is TRBD1 (5 bases). This CDR3 has 13 residues. Trimming removed 2 bases from V and 7 bases from J, with 9 bases in between. Per germline, CDR1 MNHEY and CDR2 SMNVEV (reference sequence). The CDR3 coding sequence is TGTGCCAGCAGTTTAAGGGGCTCGCAGCCCCAGCATTTT. It codes for CASSLRGSQPQHF.

The genes are TRBV24-1 and TRBJ2-3; 9 bases line up with TRBD1. Looked up from germline, CDR1 is KGHDR and CDR2 is SFDVKD. V dropped 0 bases and J dropped 2; count of bases not matched to a gene: 5. The CDR3 runs 17 residues. The CDR3 DNA follows: TGTGCCACCAGTGATTTGAAGGGGACAGGGCTCACAGATACGCAGTATTTT. Its translation is CATSDLKGTGLTDTQYF.

The table lists this clonotype with many counts. J is TRBJ1-1 and V is TRBV7-9, with TRBD1 matching 7 bases. After removal of 5 bases from V and 3 bases from J, the junction contained 12 bases not matched to a gene. CDR3 length: 16 amino acids. Germline assignment: CDR1 SEHNR and CDR2 FQNEAQ (reference sequence). The DNA of the CDR3 is TGTGCCAGCAGCCACGACAGGGAACGGGGGGACACTGAAGCTTTCTTT. This sequence encodes CASSHDRERGDTEAFF.

The V and J genes are TRBV13 and TRBJ1-1; tentatively, D is TRBD1 (5 bases). Germline CDR1 is PRHDT and CDR2 is FYEKMQ (reference sequence). Deletions cut 3 bases from V and 5 bases from J, with 16 bases between. The CDR3 has 15 amino acids. CDR3 DNA: TGTGCCAGCAGCTTTGCTGGGGGAGGGGTGACTGAAGCTTTCTTT. Protein sequence: CASSFAGGGVTEAFF. Together with reference TRBV13 and TRBJ1-1, the CDR3 gives the full variable domain: AAGVIQSPRHLIKEKRETATLKCYPIPRHDTVYWYQQGPGQDPQFLISFYEKMQSDKGSIPDRFSAQQFSDYHSELNMSSLELGDSALYFCASSFAGGGVTEAFFGQGTRLTVV.

V and J are TRBV5-6 and TRBJ2-2, with TRBD1 identical over 8 bases. The CDR3 covers 18 residues. The J segment lost 5 bases and the V segment lost 1 base, leaving 13 bases of the junction unmatched. Per the germline V gene, CDR1 is SGHDT and CDR2 is YYEEEE. The CDR3 reads CASSLNVIGQGWTGELFF. The CDR3 bases are TGTGCCAGCAGCTTGAACGTTATCGGACAGGGATGGACCGGGGAGCTGTTTTTT. Full variable domain (missing parts from reference TRBV5-6 and TRBJ2-2): DAGVTQSPTHLIKTRGQQVTLRCSPKSGHDTVSWYQQALGQGPQFIFQYYEEEERQRGNFPDRFSGHQFPNYSSELNVNALLLGDSALYLCASSLNVIGQGWTGELFFGEGSRLTVL.